The 29 T cell receptor beta chains listed next were all sequenced from one sample in a study of blood T cells in healthy people across ages. Combining a sample-barcoded 5' primer with a J-beta primer mix, a second PCR ran for roughly 7 to 12 cycles. TCRdb analysed the 5' RACE reads with MiXCR anew, one entry per CDR3 protein. The data hold some 1.8 million distinct CDR3 sequences, with approximately 40% observed a single time. The specimen was blood. Every receptor here comes from a human donor in good health.

In its sample, this clonotype was seen a few times. An end of the junction differs from the germline gene, which may be a read error. The chain uses TRBV12-3 or TRBV12-4 and TRBJ1-2; a weak D match, TRBD1 (5 bases). This CDR3 region has 16 residues. The CDR3 nucleotides are TGCGCCAGCAGTTTAGGGTTAGACAGTCTAAACTATGGCTACACCTTC. Residues: CASSLGLDSLNYGYTF.

This clonotype was counted only a few times. A junction boundary mismatches the germline segment, possibly from a read error. V is TRBV7-6 and J is TRBJ1-1, with unresolved D. The CDR3 consists of 13 residues. Germline assignment: CDR1 SGHVS and CDR2 FNYEAQ. As DNA, the CDR3 is TGTGCCAGCAACTTAAACGGATACACTGAAGCTTTCTTT. Translation: CASNLNGYTEAFF.

V is TRBV7-4 and J is TRBJ1-2, with D possibly being TRBD1 (6 bases). There are 19 residues in the CDR3. Germline V gene data show CDR1 as SGHVT and CDR2 as SQSDAQ. V lost 5 bases and J 4 bases, leaving 29 bases between the germline ends. The CDR3 DNA follows: TGTGCCAGCAGCCCAGGAGGGGATTCAGGGGAAAAAACCCTCTATGGCTACACCTTC. It encodes CASSPGGDSGEKTLYGYTF.

V is TRBV5-1 and J is TRBJ2-5; unclear D gene. The germline CDR1 and CDR2 sequences are SGHRS and YFSETQ. V lost 0 bases to trimming and J lost 2 bases, with 14 bases between them. This CDR3 is 16 amino acids long. As DNA, the CDR3 is TGCGCCAGCAGCTTGGAAGGGTATCCGTGGCAAGAGACCCAGTACTTC. Translating gives CASSLEGYPWQETQYF.

This chain links TRBV20-1 with TRBJ1-2; the D gene is possibly TRBD1 (5 bases). The V end lost 3 bases, the J end lost 3 bases, and 17 bases lay between the germline ends. The germline CDR1 and CDR2 sequences are DFQATT and SNEGSKA (reference sequence). This CDR3 has 15 residues. The CDR3 region is CSARGRQTRHYGYTF. The CDR3 bases are TGCAGTGCTAGGGGGAGACAGACACGGCACTATGGCTACACCTTC.

The chain employs TRBV27 and TRBJ2-1; D not resolved. This CDR3 region has 15 residues. V gave up 2 bases and J gave up 4 bases, with 12 bases separating them. From germline, CDR1 is MNHEY and CDR2 SMNVEV (reference sequence). CDR3 in DNA: TGTGCCAGCAGTTTAGTCACTATGGATTACAATGAGCAGTTCTTC. This encodes CASSLVTMDYNEQFF.

V gene TRBV20-1 combines with J gene TRBJ2-7; 10 nucleotides align to TRBD2. Germline values: CDR1 DFQATT, CDR2 SNEGSKA (reference sequence). V lost 0 bases, J lost 2 bases, and 4 bases stayed unmatched. The CDR3 length is 15 residues. In DNA form, the CDR3 reads TGCAGTGCTAGAGAGATAGCGGGGGGCCCCTACGAGCAGTACTTC. Translated: CSAREIAGGPYEQYF.

A few counts support this clonotype. The V and J genes are TRBV9 and TRBJ1-2, with a weak D call TRBD1 (5 bases). V gave up 0 bases and J gave up 1 base, with 10 bases separating them. CDR3 length: 15 amino acids. Germline CDR1 reads SGDLS; CDR2 reads YYNGEE. The CDR3 sequence is CASSVGGNLNYGYTF. The DNA of the CDR3 is TGTGCCAGCAGCGTAGGGGGGAACCTTAACTATGGCTACACCTTC.

The V and J genes are TRBV12-3 or TRBV12-4 and TRBJ1-1, with D possibly matching TRBD1 (6 bases). The CDR3 consists of 13 residues. The V and J ends lost 7 bases and 6 bases respectively, with 15 bases between them. CDR3 sequence reads: CASTDYRVSEAFF. The CDR3, as DNA: TGTGCCAGCACAGATTACAGGGTTTCTGAAGCTTTCTTT.

This clonotype was counted between two and nine times. V gene TRBV12-3 or TRBV12-4 combines with J gene TRBJ1-4; D gene uncertain. Trimming cost V 5 bases and J 2 bases, with 9 bases left between them. The CDR3 runs to 14 residues. The CDR3 DNA follows: TGTGCCAGCAGTCTCGCCAGGACTAATGAAAAACTGTTTTTT. Amino acids: CASSLARTNEKLFF.

The chain employs TRBV28 and TRBJ2-6, with D perhaps matching TRBD1 (5 bases). Trimming left V 3 bases short and J 4 bases short, with 13 bases between. Per the germline V gene, CDR1 is MDHEN and CDR2 is SYDVKM. This CDR3 contains 16 residues. The CDR3 nucleotides are TGTGCCAGCAGTTTTGCAGGGTACCGCGGGGCCAACGTCCTGACTTTC. Encoded protein: CASSFAGYRGANVLTF. Using reference TRBV28 and TRBJ2-6 for the parts outside the CDR3, the full variable domain is DVKVTQSSRYLVKRTGEKVFLECVQDMDHENMFWYRQDPGLGLRLIYFSYDVKMKEKGDIPEGYSVSREKKERFSLILESASTNQTSMYLCASSFAGYRGANVLTFGAGSRLTVL.

The rearrangement joins TRBV20-1 to TRBJ2-1; D ambiguous. V was pared by 0 bases and J by 5 bases, with 8 bases between. The CDR3 covers 13 residues. Germline CDR1 and CDR2: DFQATT and SNEGSKA (reference sequence). CDR3 sequence: CSARDRRNNEQFF. Written as DNA, the CDR3 is TGCAGTGCTAGAGATCGCCGAAACAATGAGCAGTTCTTC.

On this clonotype: At one of its ends the junction is not consistent with the germline gene, which may arise from a read error. V usage is TRBV4-2 and J usage is TRBJ1-6, with D hard to call. The CDR3 runs 16 residues. Germline CDR1 is LGHNA and CDR2 is YNFKEQ. CDR3 DNA sequence: TGTGCCAGCAGCCAAGATCCGTTGCCGGGAGCTTCACCCCCCCACTTT. Its translation is CASSQDPLPGASPPHF.

The table lists this clonotype with many counts. V is TRBV6-5 and J is TRBJ1-4; D may be TRBD1 (5 bases). Between the trimmed V and J ends, which lost 3 bases and 2 bases, there was a span of 7 bases. The CDR3 is 14 amino acids. The germline CDR1 and CDR2 sequences are MNHEY and SVGAGI. CDR3: CASSYRGTNEKLFF. The CDR3 DNA follows: TGTGCCAGCAGTTATCGGGGGACTAATGAAAAACTGTTTTTT.

This clonotype has just a few counts. The V and J genes are TRBV7-2 and TRBJ2-7; a weak D match, TRBD1 (5 bases). The J call is uncertain, as TRBJ2-5 better fits the DNA end. Germline V gene sequence: CDR1 SGHTA, CDR2 FQGNSA. This CDR3 contains 15 residues. As DNA, the CDR3 is TGTGCCAGCAGCTTATGGGCGACAGCTCCGGAGACCCAGTACTTC. Its protein product is CASSLWATAPETQYF.

On this clonotype itself: Germline and junction disagree at one end, which may indicate a read error. J is TRBJ2-7 and V is TRBV4-2; 8 bases match TRBD2. This CDR3 comprises 16 residues. Germline CDR1 is LGHNA and CDR2 is YNFKEQ. CDR3 loop: CAGSQDVGGVPHEQYF. The DNA for the CDR3 is TGTGCCGGCAGCCAAGATGTCGGGGGGGTCCCCCACGAGCAGTACTTC.

The rearrangement joins TRBV4-1 to TRBJ2-7, with unresolved D. The CDR3 has 14 amino acids. V dropped 1 base and J dropped 3 bases, with 10 bases sitting between them. Germline lookup yields CDR1 MGHRA and CDR2 YSYEKL. CDR3 nucleotides: TGCGCCAGCAGCCAAGCAAAGGGAAGCTACGAGCAGTACTTC. It encodes CASSQAKGSYEQYF.

J is TRBJ1-2 and V is TRBV5-1; 8 bases agree with TRBD1. Germline-derived CDR1 and CDR2 are SGHRS and YFSETQ. V lost 4 bases and J lost 9; bases outside the gene matches: 5. The CDR3 is 12 residues long. Here the CDR3 reads CASSERQGSYTF. CDR3 nucleotides: TGCGCCAGCAGCGAGAGACAGGGGAGCTACACCTTC.

CDR3 DNA sequence: TGTGCCAGCAGTGACGGACAGAGGTCGACAGATACGCAGTATTTT. Its protein is CASSDGQRSTDTQYF. The V and J genes are TRBV2 and TRBJ2-3; a weak D match, TRBD1 (6 bases). This CDR3 has 15 amino acids. Deletions cut 3 bases from V and 3 bases from J, with 13 bases between. The germline V gene encodes CDR1 SNHLY and CDR2 FYNNEI.

CDR3 in amino acids: CASSLMGRGYTF. The CDR3 DNA follows: TGTGCCAGCAGTTTGATGGGACGCGGCTACACCTTC. V is TRBV28 and J is TRBJ1-2, with D perhaps matching TRBD1 (5 bases). There are 12 residues in the CDR3. V was shortened by 3 bases and J by 8 bases, with 10 bases between the two germline ends. Germline loops: CDR1 MDHEN, CDR2 SYDVKM.

The chain recombines TRBV7-9 with TRBJ2-1; weak D call: TRBD2 (6 bases). Trimming took off 4 bases at V and 1 base at J, with 11 bases between the two ends. The CDR3 is made up of 15 amino acids. CDR1 SEHNR and CDR2 FQNEAQ come from the germline V gene (reference sequence). This chain's CDR3 is CASSSGRGSYNEQFF. The CDR3, as DNA: TGTGCCAGCAGCTCGGGACGGGGGTCCTACAATGAGCAGTTCTTC. The full variable domain, its missing parts supplied by reference TRBV7-9 and TRBJ2-1, is DTGVSQNPRHKITKRGQNVTFRCDPISEHNRLYWYRQTLGQGPEFLTYFQNEAQLEKSRLLSDRFSAERPKGSFSTLEIQRTEQGDSAMYLCASSSGRGSYNEQFFGPGTRLTVL.

Worth noting for this clonotype: Mismatch with germline at one junction end may stem from a read error. This rearrangement joins TRBV18 to TRBJ2-5, with no clear D. This CDR3 region has 13 residues. Germline V CDR1 and CDR2: KGHSH, LQKENI. CDR3 region: CASSCSRQATQYF. As DNA, the CDR3 is TGTGCCAGCTCCTGTTCCAGACAAGCGACCCAGTACTTC.

The chain couples TRBV20-1 to TRBJ2-1; the D gene is possibly TRBD1 (5 bases). The V end lost 3 bases, the J end lost 3 bases, and 18 bases lay between the germline ends. This CDR3 comprises 16 residues. CDR1 and CDR2 from the germline V gene are DFQATT and SNEGSKA (reference sequence). The CDR3 region has the DNA TGCAGTGCTAGTGGGAACCCCAGGGCGTTCTACAATGAGCAGTTCTTC. Translated: CSASGNPRAFYNEQFF.

The genes are TRBV28 and TRBJ2-7, with 7 bases identical to TRBD2. The CDR3 length is 10 residues. Germline V gene sequence: CDR1 MDHEN, CDR2 SYDVKM. Trimming cost V 8 bases and J 6 bases; bases outside gene matches: 1. DNA of the CDR3: TGTGCCAGCCGGGAGGTCGAGCAGTACTTC. Translating it yields CASREVEQYF.

The chain has TRBV18 and TRBJ2-5, with 8 bases aligning to TRBD2. Trimming cost V 6 bases and J 5 bases; bases outside gene matches: 8. The CDR3 has 14 residues. The germline V gene encodes CDR1 KGHSH and CDR2 LQKENI. CDR3 protein: CASSPQRGRETQYF. CDR3 nucleotide sequence: TGTGCCAGCTCCCCTCAGCGGGGGAGGGAGACCCAGTACTTC.

This clonotype was seen a handful of times. This rearrangement joins TRBV7-2 to TRBJ1-6; D gene uncertain. Trimming cost V 5 bases and J 6 bases, with 11 bases left between them. The CDR3 length is 14 residues. Germline values: CDR1 SGHTA, CDR2 FQGNSA. The chain's CDR3 is CASSLLPVNSPLHF. The CDR3 DNA is TGTGCCAGCAGCCTCTTGCCAGTTAATTCACCCCTCCACTTT.

This clonotype has more than one count but fewer than ten. The rearrangement links TRBV13 to TRBJ2-5; 8 bases line up with TRBD2. V dropped 0 bases and J dropped 5; count of bases not matched to a gene: 5. CDR3 length: 15 residues. Per the germline V gene, CDR1 is PRHDT and CDR2 is FYEKMQ (reference sequence). CDR3 bases: TGTGCCAGCAGCTTAGGAAGCGGGGGCCGGGAGACCCAGTACTTC. The encoded protein is CASSLGSGGRETQYF.

This chain joins TRBV7-2 and TRBJ2-5, with 14 positions matching TRBD2. The CDR3 covers 16 residues. The trim removed 3 bases at V and 5 bases at J, leaving 5 bases unmatched. Germline V gene sequence: CDR1 SGHTA, CDR2 FQGNSA. The CDR3 DNA is TGTGCCAGCAGCTTCCGAAGACTAGCGGGGGGGGAGACCCAGTACTTC. This gives the protein CASSFRRLAGGETQYF.

The chain uses TRBV2 and TRBJ2-7; 8 nucleotides line up with TRBD1. The CDR3 sequence is 15 residues long. Germline V gives CDR1 SNHLY, CDR2 FYNNEI. The V gene end was trimmed by 5 bases and the J gene end by 3 bases; junction bases not matched to a gene: 9. CDR3 protein: CASSIQTGGYYEQYF. In DNA form, the CDR3 reads TGTGCCAGCAGTATACAAACAGGGGGTTACTACGAGCAGTACTTC.